The 30 T cell receptor beta chains below all came from one sample that was sequenced in a study of blood T cell repertoires in COVID-19. The data were produced by immunoSEQ multiplex PCR, yet TCRdb's version contains in-frame clones alone and is incomplete. The table records 250,000 to 350,000 clones, roughly 87% of them present only once. Specimen: PBMCs or T cells enriched from blood (not recorded which). The receptors here all came from a young woman who had recovered from COVID-19.

This clone is a singleton in its sample. The chain is built from TRBV19 and TRBJ1-2; TRBD1 aligns across 8 bases. V shed 6 bases, J shed 13 bases, and the junction held 16 bases outside the gene matches. Germline V gene lookup returns CDR1 LNHDA and CDR2 SQIVND (reference sequence). The CDR3 consists of 14 residues. In nucleotides, the CDR3 is TGTGCCAGTAGCCAACCACTGCCGGGACAGGAGTTCACCTTC. This gives the protein CASSQPLPGQEFTF. Full variable domain (outside the CDR3, taken from reference TRBV19 and TRBJ1-2): DGGITQSPKYLFRKEGQNVTLSCEQNLNHDAMYWYRQDPGQGLRLIYYSQIVNDFQKGDIAEGYSVSREKKESFPLTVTSAQKNPTAFYLCASSQPLPGQEFTFGSGTRLTVV.

The chain carries TRBV4-3 and TRBJ2-6; TRBD2 might be the D (7 bases). Trimming removed 0 bases at V and 2 bases at J, with 11 bases between. This CDR3 spans 17 amino acids. Germline CDR1 is LGHNA and CDR2 is YSLEER. CDR3 bases: TGCGCCAGCAGCCAAGATGCGGGGGCTACTGGGGCCAACGTCCTGACTTTC. It codes for CASSQDAGATGANVLTF.

CDR3 DNA: TGTGCCAGCAGTCCACTATCTGAGCAGTACTTC. This encodes CASSPLSEQYF. The gene calls are TRBV6-2 or TRBV6-3 and TRBJ2-7; D unclear. Germline V lookup: CDR1 MNHEY, CDR2 SVGEGT. V was trimmed by 5 bases and J by 7 bases, leaving 9 bases between them. The CDR3 has 11 residues.

The V and J genes are TRBV7-9 and TRBJ1-2; no clear D gene. The CDR3 spans 15 residues. V gave up 5 bases and J gave up 0 bases, with 13 bases separating them. Germline V CDR1 and CDR2: SEHNR, FQNEAQ (reference sequence). The CDR3 DNA follows: TGTGCCAGCAGCCGACTCGGAGGGTCTAACTATGGCTACACCTTC. Translated: CASSRLGGSNYGYTF.

This chain connects TRBV11-1 to TRBJ2-3; 10 bases agree with TRBD2. With 4 bases clipped from V and 2 bases from J, the junction kept 6 bases outside the gene matches. The length of the CDR3 is 16 residues. The germline CDR1 and CDR2 sequences are SGHAT and FQDESV (reference sequence). This CDR3 is CASSSWTSGNTDTQYF. CDR3 in DNA: TGTGCCAGCAGCTCCTGGACTAGCGGTAACACAGATACGCAGTATTTT.

The rearrangement links TRBV9 to TRBJ2-1; 12 bases are shared with TRBD2. This CDR3 comprises 16 residues. Looked up from germline, CDR1 is SGDLS and CDR2 is YYNGEE. The V gene end was trimmed by 2 bases and the J gene end by 9 bases; junction bases not matched to a gene: 9. This CDR3 reads CASSVLPSGGAIEQFF. The DNA for the CDR3 is TGTGCCAGCAGCGTCCTGCCTAGCGGGGGGGCCATTGAGCAGTTCTTC.

The chain uses TRBV10-3 and TRBJ1-2; D not resolved. The CDR3 loop spans 12 amino acids. V was pared by 6 bases and J by 8 bases, with 13 bases between. Germline CDR1 reads ENHRY; CDR2 reads SYGVKD. The CDR3, as DNA: TGTGCCATCAGGGGCGAAACGGGGGGCTACACCTTC. Its translation: CAIRGETGGYTF.

This chain links TRBV7-3 with TRBJ1-1, with 9 bases fitting TRBD1. The CDR3 totals 12 residues. CDR1 is SGHTA and CDR2 is FQGTGA in the germline V gene. The V gene end was trimmed by 6 bases and the J gene end by 10 bases; junction bases not matched to a gene: 6. The CDR3 DNA sequence: TGTGCCAGCAGGGACAGGGGTGGTTTAGCTTTCTTT. This sequence encodes CASRDRGGLAFF.

V and J are TRBV5-1 and TRBJ2-3; D might be TRBD2 (6 bases). Trimming took 6 bases from V and 2 from J, leaving 13 bases between them. The CDR3 is 14 amino acids. Germline V CDR1 and CDR2: SGHRS, YFSETQ. CDR3 loop: CASNKGLDTDTQYF. The CDR3 bases are TGCGCCAGCAACAAGGGACTCGACACAGATACGCAGTATTTT.

Comment on this clone: Other DNA sequences in the sample encode the same CDR3. The rearrangement links TRBV7-2 to TRBJ1-1; 10 bases align to TRBD1. CDR1 is SGHTA, CDR2 FQGNSA, per germline. This CDR3 spans 15 amino acids. With V trimmed by 1 base and J by 3 bases, 2 bases remained unmatched. The chain's CDR3 is CASSLDGTGDTEAFF. CDR3 bases: TGTGCCAGCAGCTTAGATGGGACAGGGGACACTGAAGCTTTCTTT.

V gene TRBV10-3 combines with J gene TRBJ1-1; 7 bases are a match to TRBD1. From germline, CDR1 is ENHRY and CDR2 SYGVKD. The J segment lost 3 bases and the V segment lost 2 bases, leaving 12 bases of the junction unmatched. The CDR3 is made up of 17 amino acids. The CDR3 nucleotides read TGTGCCATCAGTGAGACAGGGGCCCCTCTTGGTTACACTGAAGCTTTCTTT. Translation: CAISETGAPLGYTEAFF.

This clone has only one observation. This rearrangement joins TRBV23-1 to TRBJ1-2; D may be TRBD1 (6 bases). TRBV23-1 is marked as an open reading frame, function uncertain. V was cut by 3 bases and J by 5 bases, with 22 bases left in between. The CDR3 runs 17 residues. CDR3 nucleotides: TGCGCCAGCAGTCATATCGGACGGGGGGCATCGAATTATGGCTACACCTTC. Translating it yields CASSHIGRGASNYGYTF.

The chain employs TRBV5-1 and TRBJ2-3; TRBD2 is a possible D gene (6 bases). Looked up from germline, CDR1 is SGHRS and CDR2 is YFSETQ. The ends were cut back, 4 bases at V and 7 bases at J, with 16 bases in the middle. This CDR3 comprises 14 residues. The CDR3 coding sequence is TGCGCCAGCAGCCCGGGGGACCTTGGAAATACGCAGTATTTT. Protein sequence: CASSPGDLGNTQYF.

J is TRBJ1-5 and V is TRBV4-2, with 8 bases matching TRBD1. V was pared by 2 bases and J by 1 base, with 4 bases of the junction left unmatched. Germline V gene data show CDR1 as LGHNA and CDR2 as YNFKEQ. The CDR3 contains 16 residues. This chain's CDR3 is CASSQPDRGSNQPQHF. In DNA, the CDR3 is TGTGCCAGCAGCCAACCCGACAGGGGAAGCAATCAGCCCCAGCATTTT.

The V gene is TRBV13, the J gene TRBJ1-1, with a tentative D call TRBD1 (6 bases). The V gene's germline CDR1 is PRHDT and CDR2 FYEKMQ (reference sequence). The CDR3 runs 14 residues. Deletions cut 5 bases from V and 11 bases from J, with 21 bases between. The CDR3 region is CASSLTSGLQGAFF. The DNA of the CDR3 is TGTGCCAGCAGCCTTACTTCAGGGCTCCAGGGGGCTTTCTTT. The full variable domain, its missing parts supplied by reference TRBV13 and TRBJ1-1, is AAGVIQSPRHLIKEKRETATLKCYPIPRHDTVYWYQQGPGQDPQFLISFYEKMQSDKGSIPDRFSAQQFSDYHSELNMSSLELGDSALYFCASSLTSGLQGAFFGQGTRLTVV.

The V call is TRBV10-2, the J call TRBJ2-1; no clear D gene. Trimming stripped 6 bases from V and 5 bases from J, with 5 bases between. In germline, CDR1 is WSHSY, CDR2 SAAADI. The CDR3 has 11 amino acids. CDR3 DNA sequence: TGCGCCAGCAGCCCGGACAATGAGCAGTTCTTC. Protein product: CASSPDNEQFF.

This clone was seen only once. The J gene is TRBJ1-2, the V gene TRBV9; 7 positions agree with TRBD1. This CDR3 region has 15 residues. CDR1 is SGDLS and CDR2 is YYNGEE in the germline V gene. With V trimmed by 4 bases and J by 5 bases, 11 bases remained unmatched. CDR3 bases: TGTGCCAGCAGCCCAGTCCGGGCAGGGGGATATGGCTACACCTTC. Encoded protein: CASSPVRAGGYGYTF.

The chain couples TRBV27 to TRBJ2-4, with a possible D match to TRBD2 (5 bases). The CDR3 is 13 residues long. Trimming pared 5 bases from V and 6 bases from J, leaving 11 bases between. Germline CDR1 MNHEY, CDR2 SMNVEV (reference sequence). The CDR3 DNA sequence: TGTGCCAGCAGTGGGGAGAGGCCAAACATTCAGTACTTC. Protein sequence: CASSGERPNIQYF.

The rearrangement uses TRBV10-1 and TRBJ1-1; 7 bases match TRBD1. The CDR3 sequence is 16 residues long. CDR1 is WNHNN, CDR2 SYGVQD, per germline (reference sequence). After removal of 4 bases from V and 2 bases from J, the junction contained 10 bases not matched to a gene. The CDR3: CASSARTGPGNTEAFF. CDR3 in DNA: TGCGCCAGCAGTGCACGGACAGGCCCAGGTAACACTGAAGCTTTCTTT.

The rearrangement links TRBV7-9 to TRBJ2-5; D possibly corresponds to TRBD2 (6 bases). The V gene lost 1 base and the J gene lost 5 bases, with 14 bases spanning the gap. Germline loops: CDR1 SEHNR, CDR2 FQNEAQ (reference sequence). CDR3 length equals 15 residues. The CDR3 is CASSLGAGSEETQYF. DNA of the CDR3: TGTGCCAGCAGCTTAGGCGCGGGGTCGGAGGAGACCCAGTACTTC.

The rearrangement links TRBV19 to TRBJ2-5; 8 nucleotides line up with TRBD2. This CDR3 spans 13 amino acids. Germline-derived CDR1 and CDR2 are LNHDA and SQIVND (reference sequence). The ends lost 7 bases at V and 3 bases at J; junction bases unmatched: 4. CDR3 nucleotide sequence: TGTGCCAGTATGGAGCGGGGGAAAGAGACCCAGTACTTC. Translating it yields CASMERGKETQYF.

In the case of this clone: At the DNA level, this CDR3 is encoded by other sequences in the same sample as well. The gene calls are TRBV5-1 and TRBJ2-5, with D hard to call. This CDR3 is 12 amino acids long. Trimming cost V 0 bases and J 5 bases, with 5 bases left between them. The V gene's germline CDR1 is SGHRS and CDR2 YFSETQ. CDR3 coding DNA: TGCGCCAGCAGCTTGGCCGGGGAGACCCAGTACTTC. Translated: CASSLAGETQYF.

The chain couples TRBV4-1 to TRBJ2-1, with 11 bases identical to TRBD1. The length of the CDR3 is 19 residues. CDR1 and CDR2 from the germline V gene are MGHRA and YSYEKL. Trimming at V came to 0 bases and at J to 3 bases, leaving 10 bases not matched to a gene. Here the CDR3 reads CASSQEGGTGTGGYNEQFF. DNA for the CDR3: TGCGCCAGCAGCCAAGAAGGAGGAACCGGGACAGGGGGCTACAATGAGCAGTTCTTC.

The chain combines TRBV27 with TRBJ2-7, with D perhaps matching TRBD2 (6 bases). In germline, CDR1 is MNHEY, CDR2 SMNVEV (reference sequence). The CDR3 consists of 14 residues. Trimming cost V 3 bases and J 4 bases, with 13 bases left between them. The CDR3 coding sequence is TGTGCCAGCAGTTTGGGGAGGTCAGCATACGAGCAGTACTTC. Amino acids: CASSLGRSAYEQYF.

This clone was observed once. The chain employs TRBV10-2 and TRBJ2-1, with TRBD2 identical over 9 bases. The junction had 14 bases not matched to a gene; V was cut back by 6 bases and J by 8 bases. Per the germline V gene, CDR1 is WSHSY and CDR2 is SAAADI. The CDR3 length is 16 residues. The CDR3 sequence: CASRPSARGGLDEQFF. The CDR3 DNA reads TGCGCCAGCAGGCCCAGTGCGCGGGGGGGCCTGGATGAGCAGTTCTTC.

This chain connects TRBV7-2 to TRBJ2-7; maybe TRBD1 (5 bases). The CDR3 extends over 15 amino acids. V lost 4 bases and J 6 bases, leaving 19 bases between the germline ends. In germline, CDR1 is SGHTA, CDR2 FQGNSA. CDR3 residues: CASSYTQGISAEQYF. The CDR3 bases are TGTGCCAGCAGCTATACTCAGGGTATTTCGGCCGAGCAGTACTTC.

The CDR3: CASSQDRRDYSGNTIYF. For the CDR3, the DNA is TGTGCCAGCAGCCAAGATCGTAGGGACTACTCTGGAAACACCATATATTTT. The genes are TRBV3-1 (or the pseudogene TRBV3-2) and TRBJ1-3; weak D call: TRBD1 (5 bases). In germline, CDR1 is LGHDT, CDR2 YNNKEL (reference sequence). Trimming removed 0 bases at V and 0 bases at J, with 12 bases between. CDR3 size: 17 residues.

The chain carries TRBV5-1 and TRBJ1-5, with 7 bases lining up with TRBD1. CDR1 and CDR2 (germline): SGHRS, YFSETQ. V shed 2 bases, J shed 4 bases, and the junction held 12 bases outside the gene matches. The CDR3 has 17 amino acids. The CDR3 region has the DNA TGCGCCAGCAGCTTAGGAACAGGGGCCCTTGGGAATCAGCCCCAGCATTTT. Encoded protein: CASSLGTGALGNQPQHF.

V and J are TRBV30 and TRBJ1-1, with D unresolved. CDR1 and CDR2 (germline): GTSNPN, SVGIG (reference sequence). CDR3 size: 11 residues. Trimming cost V 3 bases and J 6 bases, with 8 bases left between them. CDR3 DNA: TGTGCCTGGAGCGCCCAGTCTGAAGCTTTCTTT. Encoded protein: CAWSAQSEAFF.

This clone appeared a single time. This rearrangement joins TRBV7-9 to TRBJ2-3; 8 bases line up with TRBD1. The germline gives CDR1 SEHNR, CDR2 FQNEAQ (reference sequence). Trimming at V came to 5 bases and at J to 6 bases, leaving 10 bases not matched to a gene. This CDR3 has 15 amino acids. CDR3 in amino acids: CASSTPGQGGDTQYF. CDR3 nucleotides: TGTGCCAGCAGCACCCCTGGACAGGGTGGGGATACGCAGTATTTT.